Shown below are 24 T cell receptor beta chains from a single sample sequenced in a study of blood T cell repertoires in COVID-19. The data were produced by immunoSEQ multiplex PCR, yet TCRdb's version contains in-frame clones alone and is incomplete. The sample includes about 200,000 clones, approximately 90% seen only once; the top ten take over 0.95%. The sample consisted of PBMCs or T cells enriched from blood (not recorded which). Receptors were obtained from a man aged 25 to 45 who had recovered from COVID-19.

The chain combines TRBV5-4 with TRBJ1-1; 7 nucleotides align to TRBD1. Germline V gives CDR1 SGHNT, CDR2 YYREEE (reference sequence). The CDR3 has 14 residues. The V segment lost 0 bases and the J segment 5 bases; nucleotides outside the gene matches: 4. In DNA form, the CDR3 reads TGTGCCAGCAGCTTGGCCGGGACAGCGACTGAAGCTTTCTTT. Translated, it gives CASSLAGTATEAFF.

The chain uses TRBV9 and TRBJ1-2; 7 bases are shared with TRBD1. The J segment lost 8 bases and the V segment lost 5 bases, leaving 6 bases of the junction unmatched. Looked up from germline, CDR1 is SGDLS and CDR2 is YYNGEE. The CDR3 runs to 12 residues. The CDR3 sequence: CASRQGLAGYTF. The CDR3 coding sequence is TGTGCCAGCAGACAGGGGCTGGCCGGCTACACCTTC.

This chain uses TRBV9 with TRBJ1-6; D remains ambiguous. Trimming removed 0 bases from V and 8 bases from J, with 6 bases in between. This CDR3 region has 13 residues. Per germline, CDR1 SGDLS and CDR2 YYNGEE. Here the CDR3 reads CASSVEADSPLHF. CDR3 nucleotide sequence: TGTGCCAGCAGCGTAGAAGCCGATTCACCCCTCCACTTT.

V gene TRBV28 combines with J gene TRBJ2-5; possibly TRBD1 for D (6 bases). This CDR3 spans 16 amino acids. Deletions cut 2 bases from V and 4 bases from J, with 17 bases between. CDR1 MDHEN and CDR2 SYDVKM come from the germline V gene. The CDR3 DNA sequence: TGTGCCAGCAGTTTAGTCGGGGAAGGGGGTGGAGAGACCCAGTACTTC. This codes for CASSLVGEGGGETQYF.

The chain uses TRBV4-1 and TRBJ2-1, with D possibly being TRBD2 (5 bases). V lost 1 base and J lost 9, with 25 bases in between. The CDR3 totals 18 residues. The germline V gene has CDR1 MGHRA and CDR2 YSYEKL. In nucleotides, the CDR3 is TGCGCCAGCAGCCAAGTAGTTTTTCTGGTTGGTGAAAGCGGTGAGCAGTTCTTC. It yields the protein CASSQVVFLVGESGEQFF.

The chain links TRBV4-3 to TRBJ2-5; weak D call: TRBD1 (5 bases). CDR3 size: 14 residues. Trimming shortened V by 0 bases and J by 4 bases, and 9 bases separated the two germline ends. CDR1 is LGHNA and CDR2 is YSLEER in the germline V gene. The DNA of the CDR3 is TGCGCCAGCAGCCAAGAATTTAGGGGAGAGACCCAGTACTTC. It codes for CASSQEFRGETQYF.

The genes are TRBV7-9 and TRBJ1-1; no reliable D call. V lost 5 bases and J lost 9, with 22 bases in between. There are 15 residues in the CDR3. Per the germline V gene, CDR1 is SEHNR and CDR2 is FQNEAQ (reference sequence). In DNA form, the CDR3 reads TGTGCCAGCAGCCTTTACTTGAATACCGCCCCCAAAGCTTTCTTT. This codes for CASSLYLNTAPKAFF.

The CDR3, as DNA: TGTGCCAGCAGCGTAGGCAGCGGAGGGTCGGATACGCAGTATTTT. It codes for CASSVGSGGSDTQYF. This chain connects TRBV9 to TRBJ2-3; tentative D call: TRBD2 (6 bases). The germline CDR1 and CDR2 sequences are SGDLS and YYNGEE. V was pared by 0 bases and J by 6 bases, with 14 bases between. The CDR3 spans 15 residues.

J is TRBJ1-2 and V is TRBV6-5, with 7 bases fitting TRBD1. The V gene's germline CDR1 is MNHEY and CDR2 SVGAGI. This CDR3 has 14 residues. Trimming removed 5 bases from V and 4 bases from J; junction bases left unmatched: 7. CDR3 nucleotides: TGTGCCAGCAGTCCGACGGGACAGTTCTATGGCTACACCTTC. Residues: CASSPTGQFYGYTF.

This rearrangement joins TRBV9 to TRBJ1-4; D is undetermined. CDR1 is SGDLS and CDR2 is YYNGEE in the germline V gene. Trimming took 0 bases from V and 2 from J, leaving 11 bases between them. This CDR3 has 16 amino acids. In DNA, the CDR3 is TGTGCCAGCAGCGTAGGGGGAGACGGCACTAATGAAAAACTGTTTTTT. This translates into CASSVGGDGTNEKLFF.

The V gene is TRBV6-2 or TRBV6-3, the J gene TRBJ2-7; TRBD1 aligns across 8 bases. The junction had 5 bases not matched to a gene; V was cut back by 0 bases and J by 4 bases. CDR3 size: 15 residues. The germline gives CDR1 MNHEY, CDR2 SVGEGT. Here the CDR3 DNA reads TGTGCCAGCAGTTACTCGGGGACAGGACCATACGAGCAGTACTTC. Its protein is CASSYSGTGPYEQYF.

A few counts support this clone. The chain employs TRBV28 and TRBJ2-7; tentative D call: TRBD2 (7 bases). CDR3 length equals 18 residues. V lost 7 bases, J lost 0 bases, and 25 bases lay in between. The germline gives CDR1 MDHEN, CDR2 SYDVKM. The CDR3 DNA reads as TGTGCCAGCACTGTTGGCGGATGGGGGCGGGAGCTCTCCTACGAGCAGTACTTC. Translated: CASTVGGWGRELSYEQYF. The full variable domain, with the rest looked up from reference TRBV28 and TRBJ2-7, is DVKVTQSSRYLVKRTGEKVFLECVQDMDHENMFWYRQDPGLGLRLIYFSYDVKMKEKGDIPEGYSVSREKKERFSLILESASTNQTSMYLCASTVGGWGRELSYEQYFGPGTRLTVT.

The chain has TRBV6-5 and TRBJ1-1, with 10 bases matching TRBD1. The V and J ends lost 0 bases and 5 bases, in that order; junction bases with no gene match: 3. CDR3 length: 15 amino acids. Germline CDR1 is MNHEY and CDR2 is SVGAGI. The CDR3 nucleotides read TGTGCCAGCAGTTACTCGACAGGGGGCTGGACTGAAGCTTTCTTT. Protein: CASSYSTGGWTEAFF.

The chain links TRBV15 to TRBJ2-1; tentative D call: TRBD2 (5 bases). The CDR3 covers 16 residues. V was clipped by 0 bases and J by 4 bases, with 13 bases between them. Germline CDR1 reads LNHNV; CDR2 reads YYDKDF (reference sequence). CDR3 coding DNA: TGTGCCACCAGCAGAGATAAGCGGAGCACATACAATGAGCAGTTCTTC. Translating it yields CATSRDKRSTYNEQFF.

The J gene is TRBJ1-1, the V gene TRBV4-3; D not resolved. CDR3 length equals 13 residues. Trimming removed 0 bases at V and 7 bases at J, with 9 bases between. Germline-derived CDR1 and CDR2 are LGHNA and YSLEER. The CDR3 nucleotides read TGCGCCAGCAGCCAAGATGAAAGCCGTGAAGCTTTCTTT. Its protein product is CASSQDESREAFF.

The CDR3 DNA reads as TGTGCCAGCACAAACAGGGAACTGAACACTGAAGCTTTCTTT. Amino acid sequence: CASTNRELNTEAFF. This sequence joins TRBV6-5 and TRBJ1-1; tentative D call: TRBD1 (6 bases). The V gene's germline CDR1 is MNHEY and CDR2 SVGAGI. This CDR3 is 14 amino acids long. With 7 bases removed from V and 0 bases from J, the gap between germline ends came to 12 bases.

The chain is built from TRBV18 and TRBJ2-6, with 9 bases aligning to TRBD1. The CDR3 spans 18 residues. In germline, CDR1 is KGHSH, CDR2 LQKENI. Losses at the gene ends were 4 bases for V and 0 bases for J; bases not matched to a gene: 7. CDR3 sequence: CASSLRTGADSGANVLTF. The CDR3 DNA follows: TGTGCCAGCTCACTGCGGACAGGGGCCGACTCTGGGGCCAACGTCCTGACTTTC. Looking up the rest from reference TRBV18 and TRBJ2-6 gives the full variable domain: NAGVMQNPRHLVRRRGQEARLRCSPMKGHSHVYWYRQLPEEGLKFMVYLQKENIIDESGMPKERFSAEFPKEGPSILRIQQVVRGDSAAYFCASSLRTGADSGANVLTFGAGSRLTVL.

CDR3 in amino acids: CASSSLEGSPLHF. The CDR3 bases are TGTGCCAGCAGTAGCCTTGAGGGATCACCCCTCCACTTT. The chain combines TRBV6-6 with TRBJ1-6; D is unclear. Germline V gene sequence: CDR1 MNHNY, CDR2 SVGAGI (reference sequence). V lost 5 bases to trimming and J lost 10 bases, with 12 bases between them. This CDR3 spans 13 amino acids.

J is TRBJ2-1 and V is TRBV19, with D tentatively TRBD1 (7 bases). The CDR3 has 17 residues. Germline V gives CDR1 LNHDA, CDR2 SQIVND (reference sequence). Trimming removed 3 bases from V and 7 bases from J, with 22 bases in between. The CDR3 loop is CASSIYRGQGERNEQFF. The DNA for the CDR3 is TGTGCCAGTAGTATTTATCGGGGGCAGGGGGAACGGAATGAGCAGTTCTTC.

CDR3: CASSGLLTYNEQFF. CDR3 nucleotide sequence: TGTGCCAGCAGTGGACTACTTACCTACAATGAGCAGTTCTTC. The gene calls are TRBV2 and TRBJ2-1; TRBD2 might be the D (5 bases). Germline assignment: CDR1 SNHLY and CDR2 FYNNEI. This CDR3 contains 14 residues. V gave up 4 bases and J gave up 2 bases, with 9 bases separating them. Full variable domain (missing parts from reference TRBV2 and TRBJ2-1): EPEVTQTPSHQVTQMGQEVILRCVPISNHLYFYWYRQILGQKVEFLVSFYNNEISEKSEIFDDQFSVERPDGSNFTLKIRSTKLEDSAMYFCASSGLLTYNEQFFGPGTRLTVL.

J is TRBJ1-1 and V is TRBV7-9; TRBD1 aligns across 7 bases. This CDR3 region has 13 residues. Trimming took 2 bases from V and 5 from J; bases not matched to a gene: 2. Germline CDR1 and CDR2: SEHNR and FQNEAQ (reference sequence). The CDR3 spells CASSLLTGTEAFF. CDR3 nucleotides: TGTGCCAGCAGCTTACTGACAGGGACTGAAGCTTTCTTT.

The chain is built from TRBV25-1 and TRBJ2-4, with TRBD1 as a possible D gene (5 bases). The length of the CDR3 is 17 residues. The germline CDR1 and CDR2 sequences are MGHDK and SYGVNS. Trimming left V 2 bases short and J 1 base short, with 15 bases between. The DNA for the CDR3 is TGTGCCAGCAGTGAAAACAGGCGGTTTTCTGCCAAAAACATTCAGTACTTC. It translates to CASSENRRFSAKNIQYF.

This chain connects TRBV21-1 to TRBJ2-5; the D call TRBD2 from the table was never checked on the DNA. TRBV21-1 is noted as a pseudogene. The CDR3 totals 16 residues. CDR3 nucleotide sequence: TGTGCCAGAAAACAGGGACTAGCGGGGGGGCAAGAGACCCAGTACTTC. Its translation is CARKQGLAGGQETQYF.

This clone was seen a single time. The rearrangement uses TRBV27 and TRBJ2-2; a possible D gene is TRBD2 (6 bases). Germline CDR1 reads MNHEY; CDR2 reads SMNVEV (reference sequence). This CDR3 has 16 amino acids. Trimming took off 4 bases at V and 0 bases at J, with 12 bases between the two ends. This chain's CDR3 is CASSSLAFPNTGELFF. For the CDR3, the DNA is TGTGCCAGCAGTTCGCTAGCGTTCCCGAACACCGGGGAGCTGTTTTTT.